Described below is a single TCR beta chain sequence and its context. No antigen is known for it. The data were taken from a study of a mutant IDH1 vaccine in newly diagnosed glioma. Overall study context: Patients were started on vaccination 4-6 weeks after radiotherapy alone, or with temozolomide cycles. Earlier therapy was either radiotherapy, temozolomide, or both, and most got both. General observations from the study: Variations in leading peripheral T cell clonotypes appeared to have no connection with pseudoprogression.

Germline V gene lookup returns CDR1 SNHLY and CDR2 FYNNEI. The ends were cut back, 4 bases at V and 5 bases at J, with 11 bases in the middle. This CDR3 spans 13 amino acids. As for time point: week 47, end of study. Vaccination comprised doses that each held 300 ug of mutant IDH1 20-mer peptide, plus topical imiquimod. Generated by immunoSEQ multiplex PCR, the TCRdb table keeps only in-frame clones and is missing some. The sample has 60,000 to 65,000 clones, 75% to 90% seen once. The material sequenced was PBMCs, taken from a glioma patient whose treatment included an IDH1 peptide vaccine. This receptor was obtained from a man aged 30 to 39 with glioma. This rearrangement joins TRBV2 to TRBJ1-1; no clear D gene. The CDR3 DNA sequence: TGTGCCAGCAGTGTAGAGGGAAGGACTGAAGCTTTCTTT. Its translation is CASSVEGRTEAFF.